One sample yielded the 12 T cell receptor beta chains listed below, sequenced in a study of CD8+ T cells in alopecia areata. Reverse transcription of extracted RNA yielded cDNA, which provided the sequencing template. Sequencing used immunoSEQ multiplex PCR; TCRdb keeps in-frame clones, though not all of them. The data show around 140,000 clones, more than 75% seen once. This specimen was CD8+ T cells sorted from blood, taken at week 0. These receptors came from a human donor with alopecia areata.

This chain connects TRBV29-1 to TRBJ2-5, with 7 bases aligning to TRBD1. Trimming took 6 bases from V and 9 from J; bases not matched to a gene: 7. Germline CDR1 and CDR2: SQVTM and ANQGSEA. The CDR3 is 11 residues long. The CDR3 is CSVGQAPAQYF. CDR3 in DNA: TGCAGCGTAGGACAGGCCCCGGCCCAGTACTTC.

V usage is TRBV4-1 and J usage is TRBJ2-1; 11 bases line up with TRBD1. CDR1 is MGHRA and CDR2 is YSYEKL in the germline V gene. V lost 4 bases, J lost 12 bases, and 11 bases stayed unmatched. This CDR3 contains 15 residues. CDR3 amino acids: CASSRGTGGLLGQFF. As DNA, the CDR3 is TGCGCCAGCAGCCGGGGGACAGGGGGACTACTTGGGCAGTTCTTC.

The genes are TRBV2 and TRBJ1-1; D is unresolved. The CDR3 spans 13 residues. V lost 2 bases, J lost 5 bases, and 9 bases lay in between. The germline gives CDR1 SNHLY, CDR2 FYNNEI. In DNA form, the CDR3 reads TGTGCCAGCAGTGAAACAGCGAATACTGAAGCTTTCTTT. Translated, it gives CASSETANTEAFF.

The chain links TRBV6-1 to TRBJ2-1; 9 positions agree with TRBD2. The junction had 5 bases not matched to a gene; V was cut back by 1 base and J by 7 bases. Germline V gene lookup returns CDR1 MNHNS and CDR2 SASEGT. The length of the CDR3 is 15 residues. Written as DNA, the CDR3 is TGTGCCAGCAGTGAAGGGGCGGGAGGGACAAATGAGCAGTTCTTC. Encoded protein: CASSEGAGGTNEQFF.

V and J are TRBV29-1 and TRBJ2-7; the D is unclear. The CDR3 loop spans 11 amino acids. The germline V and J ends were trimmed by 5 bases and 4 bases, with 9 bases remaining between them. CDR1 and CDR2 from the germline V gene are SQVTM and ANQGSEA. The CDR3 nucleotides read TGCAGCGTTAAGGATCCATACGAGCAGTACTTC. Encoded protein: CSVKDPYEQYF.

This chain connects TRBV27 to TRBJ2-7; perhaps TRBD1 as D (6 bases). This CDR3 comprises 11 residues. Per the germline V gene, CDR1 is MNHEY and CDR2 is SMNVEV (reference sequence). V gave up 7 bases and J gave up 3 bases, with 7 bases separating them. The CDR3 sequence is CASTRGYEQYF. The CDR3 nucleotides are TGTGCCAGCACCAGGGGCTACGAGCAGTACTTC.

The V and J genes are TRBV4-1 and TRBJ2-7, with 7 bases identical to TRBD1. CDR1 is MGHRA, CDR2 YSYEKL, per germline. The CDR3 covers 17 residues. Trimming removed 4 bases from V and 4 bases from J; junction bases left unmatched: 16. In DNA form, the CDR3 reads TGCGCCAGCAGCCTTCGAACAGGGGACAGTCTGGGGTACGAGCAGTACTTC. Amino acids: CASSLRTGDSLGYEQYF.

The gene calls are TRBV7-9 and TRBJ2-3, with D possibly being TRBD2 (5 bases). V lost 5 bases and J lost 6, with 6 bases in between. Germline V gene lookup returns CDR1 SEHNR and CDR2 FQNEAQ (reference sequence). The length of the CDR3 is 11 residues. The CDR3 bases are TGTGCCAGCAGCCGGAGGGATACGCAGTATTTT. Translating gives CASSRRDTQYF.

This chain connects TRBV5-1 to TRBJ2-1, with D tentatively TRBD1 (5 bases). V lost 2 bases and J 4 bases, leaving 13 bases between the germline ends. The CDR3 totals 15 residues. Germline CDR1 and CDR2: SGHRS and YFSETQ. The CDR3 is CASSFRQSDYNEQFF. The DNA for the CDR3 is TGCGCCAGCAGCTTCAGACAGTCCGATTACAATGAGCAGTTCTTC.

This chain uses TRBV15 with TRBJ1-1; maybe TRBD1 (6 bases). The CDR3 runs 15 residues. Trimming cost V 3 bases and J 0 bases, with 11 bases left between them. Germline CDR1 is LNHNV and CDR2 is YYDKDF (reference sequence). The CDR3: CATSRARGLNTEAFF. In DNA form, the CDR3 reads TGTGCCACCAGCAGGGCCAGGGGTTTGAACACTGAAGCTTTCTTT.

This clone turned up a few times. The chain couples TRBV13 to TRBJ2-1, with 7 bases identical to TRBD2. There are 18 residues in the CDR3. The V gene end was trimmed by 1 base and the J gene end by 7 bases; junction bases not matched to a gene: 16. Germline-derived CDR1 and CDR2 are PRHDT and FYEKMQ (reference sequence). Here the CDR3 reads CASSLVGRAGLIGNEQFF. The CDR3 DNA follows: TGTGCCAGCAGCTTAGTAGGCCGAGCGGGGCTCATTGGAAATGAGCAGTTCTTC.

V gene TRBV5-1 combines with J gene TRBJ2-3, with D possibly matching TRBD1 (5 bases). In germline, CDR1 is SGHRS, CDR2 YFSETQ. The CDR3 sequence is 15 residues long. The germline V and J ends were trimmed by 0 bases and 2 bases, with 10 bases remaining between them. CDR3 in amino acids: CASSLEQGSTDTQYF. CDR3 nucleotides: TGCGCCAGCAGCTTGGAGCAGGGATCCACAGATACGCAGTATTTT.